The sequence of this TCR beta chain was determined in a study of blood T cell repertoires in COVID-19. Here immunoSEQ multiplex PCR was the method, and the copy in TCRdb shows in-frame clones only, minus some. The table shows 220,000 or so clones, with roughly 85% occurring only once. The V end was cut by 5 bases, the J end by 7 bases, with 26 bases between. From germline, CDR1 is SGHTA and CDR2 FQGNSA. CDR3 length: 17 residues. This chain connects TRBV7-2 to TRBJ1-2; D is perhaps TRBD1 (5 bases). This clonotype was sampled from a woman at least 80 years old with acute or convalescent COVID-19. Sample: peripheral blood. The CDR3 DNA reads TGTGCCAGCAGCCCTTATATGAGCTCAGGGAGGGGTGGTGGCTACACCTTC. Protein sequence: CASSPYMSSGRGGGYTF.